This TCR beta chain was captured by sequencing in a study of metastatic and nonmetastatic thyroid tumors. Across the whole study: Repertoires from malignant and benign thyroid patients were compared across blood and tumor or nodule tissue.

CDR1 is SGHRS and CDR2 is YFSETQ in the germline V gene. The CDR3 has 15 amino acids. The J segment lost 3 bases and the V segment lost 4 bases, leaving 7 bases of the junction unmatched. Each patient went into thyroid surgery without having received any treatment. In the source study's methods: Clinicopathological groups supplied CDR3 differences that were used to build a distant-metastasis classifier for papillary thyroid cancer. TCRdb re-called clones via MiXCR from the PCR reads. The V and J calls were determined by TCRdb, not by the authors. Altogether fewer than 20,000 clones are present, 30% to 40% being singletons, with the ten largest covering more than 8.5%. Broader study findings: Significantly greater TCR beta diversity was reportedly found in malignant thyroid tumors than in benign nodules (in blood and tumor).

This clone was seen repeatedly, ten times or more. Antigen specificity is unknown. The TCR sequence derives from a male donor with papillary thyroid cancer or a benign thyroid nodule (not recorded which). Some clones in this sample may be carry-over from other donors' samples. The chain combines TRBV5-1 with TRBJ1-1, with TRBD1 matching 9 bases. The sequenced sample consisted of tumor tissue. The CDR3 loop reads CASSPLRTGDTEAFF. The CDR3 nucleotides read TGCGCCAGCAGCCCCCTCCGGACAGGGGACACTGAAGCTTTCTTT.